The 24 T cell receptor beta chains below were found in one sample sequenced in a study of human T cells and chemical hapten exposure. TCRdb fed the RACE reads into MiXCR, producing one record per CDR3 protein. The sample holds about 340,000 distinct CDR3 sequences, roughly 6.9% seen once. Sample time point: patch test 1, 2 weeks after DPC sensitization. As to treatment: therapeutic diphenylcyclopropenone sensitization with weekly scalp DPC. Specimen: whole blood, collected in connection with sensitization to the hapten diphenylcyclopropenone (DPC). The receptors stem from a woman under 30 with alopecia areata. Some clones in this sample may be carry-over from other donors' samples.

In this sample, this clonotype turned up a few times. V is TRBV7-9 and J is TRBJ1-2; TRBD1 is a possible D gene (6 bases). The CDR3 consists of 15 residues. V lost 0 bases, J lost 6 bases, and 14 bases lay in between. CDR1 SEHNR and CDR2 FQNEAQ come from the germline V gene (reference sequence). The CDR3: CASSLADPGADGYTF. The CDR3 nucleotides are TGTGCCAGCAGCTTAGCTGATCCGGGGGCGGATGGCTACACCTTC. The full variable domain, with the rest looked up from reference TRBV7-9 and TRBJ1-2, is DTGVSQNPRHKITKRGQNVTFRCDPISEHNRLYWYRQTLGQGPEFLTYFQNEAQLEKSRLLSDRFSAERPKGSFSTLEIQRTEQGDSAMYLCASSLADPGADGYTFGSGTRLTVV.

This clonotype was seen more than once but under ten times. The chain joins TRBV2 to TRBJ2-5, with TRBD1 matching 7 bases. Germline CDR1 reads SNHLY; CDR2 reads FYNNEI. This CDR3 has 13 amino acids. V shed 6 bases, J shed 1 base, and the junction held 2 bases outside the gene matches. CDR3 in amino acids: CASRGQVQETQYF. The CDR3 DNA sequence: TGTGCCAGCAGAGGACAGGTCCAAGAGACCCAGTACTTC.

This chain links TRBV20-1 with TRBJ2-2; D gene ambiguous. The CDR3 covers 16 residues. In germline, CDR1 is DFQATT, CDR2 SNEGSKA (reference sequence). The ends were cut back, 3 bases at V and 1 base at J, with 15 bases in the middle. The CDR3 here is CSASPRRFENTGELFF. DNA of the CDR3: TGCAGTGCTAGTCCTCGAAGATTTGAGAACACCGGGGAGCTGTTTTTT.

This clonotype showed up many times. The chain joins TRBV6-5 to TRBJ2-5; 7 bases agree with TRBD1. Germline V gives CDR1 MNHEY, CDR2 SVGAGI. The CDR3 totals 15 residues. The V gene end was trimmed by 0 bases and the J gene end by 9 bases; junction bases not matched to a gene: 10. Written as DNA, the CDR3 is TGTGCCAGCAGTTACTCCCTCGTCAGGGGGACGGCCCAGTACTTC. Translating gives CASSYSLVRGTAQYF.

This clonotype was recorded a few times. J is TRBJ2-3 and V is TRBV7-9; no clear D. Germline lookup yields CDR1 SEHNR and CDR2 FQNEAQ (reference sequence). Trimming took 6 bases from V and 3 from J, leaving 16 bases between them. The CDR3 covers 15 residues. CDR3 DNA sequence: TGTGCCAGCAGTTTCCACGCACTTGGGACAGATACGCAGTATTTT. Residues: CASSFHALGTDTQYF. The complete variable domain, with remaining parts taken from reference TRBV7-9 and TRBJ2-3, reads DTGVSQNPRHKITKRGQNVTFRCDPISEHNRLYWYRQTLGQGPEFLTYFQNEAQLEKSRLLSDRFSAERPKGSFSTLEIQRTEQGDSAMYLCASSFHALGTDTQYFGPGTRLTVL.

This clonotype was observed a handful of times. The J gene is TRBJ1-2, the V gene TRBV5-1; weak D call: TRBD1 (6 bases). V was cut by 4 bases and J by 5 bases, with 27 bases left in between. Germline CDR1 reads SGHRS; CDR2 reads YFSETQ. The CDR3 sequence is 18 residues long. The CDR3 loop reads CASSKGRFRFGTFYGYTF. CDR3 nucleotides: TGCGCCAGCAGCAAGGGACGCTTCCGCTTTGGGACATTTTATGGCTACACCTTC.

This clonotype turned up a few times. The V call is TRBV25-1, the J call TRBJ1-3, with D tentatively TRBD1 (6 bases). The CDR3 extends over 12 amino acids. The germline V and J ends were trimmed by 10 bases and 3 bases, with 10 bases remaining between them. The germline V gene encodes CDR1 MGHDK and CDR2 SYGVNS. CDR3 sequence (DNA): TGTGCCACCAGGGGTGATGGAAACACCATATATTTT. Its protein product is CATRGDGNTIYF.

This clonotype was detected only a few times. This rearrangement joins TRBV20-1 to TRBJ1-1; D ambiguous. Trimming took 6 bases from V and 1 from J, leaving 15 bases between them. The length of the CDR3 is 14 residues. Germline-derived CDR1 and CDR2 are DFQATT and SNEGSKA (reference sequence). CDR3 DNA: TGCAGTGCCCCGCCTGAGACGGGGAACACTGAAGCTTTCTTT. It yields the protein CSAPPETGNTEAFF.

The genes are TRBV9 and TRBJ2-3; 10 bases are a match to TRBD2. This CDR3 has 16 residues. The trim removed 4 bases at V and 5 bases at J, leaving 10 bases unmatched. Germline V lookup: CDR1 SGDLS, CDR2 YYNGEE. The chain's CDR3 is CASSPPGLAGVDTQYF. The CDR3 DNA sequence: TGTGCCAGCAGCCCACCGGGGCTAGCGGGGGTAGATACGCAGTATTTT.

A few counts support this clonotype. This chain connects TRBV6-1 to TRBJ1-1, with D hard to call. The CDR3 runs to 13 residues. Trimming stripped 1 base from V and 1 base from J, with 4 bases between. From germline, CDR1 is MNHNS and CDR2 SASEGT. CDR3 region: CASSEGQNTEAFF. The CDR3 DNA follows: TGTGCCAGCAGTGAAGGCCAGAACACTGAAGCTTTCTTT.

This clonotype has only a few counts. The chain joins TRBV7-9 to TRBJ2-2, with D unresolved. This CDR3 contains 12 residues. Germline loops: CDR1 SEHNR, CDR2 FQNEAQ (reference sequence). Trimming shortened V by 4 bases and J by 5 bases, and 5 bases separated the two germline ends. The CDR3 region has the DNA TGTGCCAGCAGCTCAGAAACCGGGGAGCTGTTTTTT. It specifies CASSSETGELFF.

This clonotype was detected only a few times. The V call is TRBV7-9, the J call TRBJ2-1; 13 nucleotides line up with TRBD2. This CDR3 spans 16 amino acids. With 3 bases clipped from V and 4 bases from J, the junction kept 3 bases outside the gene matches. From germline, CDR1 is SEHNR and CDR2 FQNEAQ (reference sequence). The CDR3 nucleotides are TGTGCCAGCAGCTTCCCGACTAGCGGGGGGTACAATGAGCAGTTCTTC. Amino acid sequence: CASSFPTSGGYNEQFF.

This clonotype was picked up a small number of times. The rearrangement joins TRBV6-6 to TRBJ1-4; 7 bases agree with TRBD1. After removal of 8 bases from V and 3 bases from J, the junction contained 6 bases not matched to a gene. CDR1 MNHNY and CDR2 SVGAGI come from the germline V gene (reference sequence). The CDR3 is made up of 14 amino acids. This CDR3 reads CASFLDRANEKLFF. Written as DNA, the CDR3 is TGTGCCAGCTTCCTAGACAGGGCTAATGAAAAACTGTTTTTT.

This clonotype was seen a few times. The gene calls are TRBV9 and TRBJ2-3, with a weak D call TRBD1 (5 bases). The V end was cut by 0 bases, the J end by 7 bases, with 9 bases between. There are 13 residues in the CDR3. The germline V gene encodes CDR1 SGDLS and CDR2 YYNGEE. CDR3 nucleotides: TGTGCCAGCAGCGTAGAGGGGAAAAATACGCAGTATTTT. Translation gives CASSVEGKNTQYF.

In its sample, this clonotype was seen a few times. Here the CDR3 DNA reads TGTGCCAGCAGTCCCTACATCCTTAGCGGGCCCCAAGAGACCCAGTACTTC. Translation: CASSPYILSGPQETQYF. The genes are TRBV25-1 and TRBJ2-5; 7 positions match TRBD2. CDR1 MGHDK and CDR2 SYGVNS come from the germline V gene. With V trimmed by 5 bases and J by 1 base, 13 bases remained unmatched. This CDR3 is built from 17 residues. Drawing the rest from reference TRBV25-1 and TRBJ2-5, the complete variable domain is EADIYQTPRYLVIGTGKKITLECSQTMGHDKMYWYQQDPGMELHLIHYSYGVNSTEKGDLSSESTVSRIRTEHFPLTLESARPSHTSQYLCASSPYILSGPQETQYFGPGTRLLVL.

This clonotype has just a few counts. The chain has TRBV12-3 or TRBV12-4 and TRBJ2-3; D is unclear. The CDR3 is 16 amino acids. V lost 6 bases to trimming and J lost 4 bases, with 20 bases between them. The CDR3 coding sequence is TGTGCCAGCAGACCTGATGGGGAACGGATCCCAGATACGCAGTATTTT. Translating gives CASRPDGERIPDTQYF.

The CDR3: CASSTGAGGAYEQYF. CDR3 nucleotide sequence: TGTGCCAGCAGTACCGGAGCGGGGGGGGCCTACGAGCAGTACTTC. The gene calls are TRBV12-3 or TRBV12-4 and TRBJ2-7, with 10 bases fitting TRBD2. V was pared by 5 bases and J by 2 bases, with 6 bases of the junction left unmatched. The CDR3 has 15 residues.

This clonotype was found many times. This sequence joins TRBV5-4 and TRBJ2-1; 9 nucleotides line up with TRBD2. This CDR3 has 16 amino acids. The V gene's germline CDR1 is SGHNT and CDR2 YYREEE (reference sequence). Trimming took 4 bases from V and 1 from J; bases not matched to a gene: 6. The DNA for the CDR3 is TGTGCCAGCAGCAAGCTAGCGGGGACATCCTACAATGAGCAGTTCTTC. Protein sequence: CASSKLAGTSYNEQFF.

In this sample, this clonotype turned up many times. The chain recombines TRBV7-2 with TRBJ2-1; D not certain. The germline V and J ends were trimmed by 5 bases and 5 bases, with 16 bases remaining between them. This CDR3 has 15 amino acids. The germline V gene has CDR1 SGHTA and CDR2 FQGNSA. CDR3 residues: CASSLLYGPDNEQFF. In DNA, the CDR3 is TGTGCCAGCAGCCTCCTGTACGGGCCCGACAATGAGCAGTTCTTC.

V and J are TRBV27 and TRBJ1-3, with D unresolved. Germline V lookup: CDR1 MNHEY, CDR2 SMNVEV (reference sequence). This CDR3 is built from 18 residues. V dropped 6 bases and J dropped 6 bases, with 27 bases sitting between them. DNA of the CDR3: TGTGCCAGCAGGGGGATACCGGTTACCTTCCCCGCCGCAAACACCATATATTTT. It is translated as CASRGIPVTFPAANTIYF.

The CDR3 reads CASSQRTSGPLIVEQFF. The CDR3 DNA follows: TGTGCCAGCAGCCAACGGACTAGCGGACCCCTTATTGTTGAGCAGTTCTTC. This chain links TRBV9 with TRBJ2-1; 10 bases fit TRBD2. The CDR3 is 17 amino acids. V lost 4 bases to trimming and J lost 9 bases; unmatched junction nucleotides: 16. Germline CDR1 is SGDLS and CDR2 is YYNGEE.

The genes are TRBV10-2 and TRBJ1-1; possibly TRBD1 for D (5 bases). Germline CDR1 is WSHSY and CDR2 is SAAADI. Trimming took 5 bases from V and 5 from J, leaving 12 bases between them. There are 13 residues in the CDR3. CDR3 sequence reads: CASSHPGGTEAFF. In nucleotides, the CDR3 is TGCGCCAGCAGTCATCCTGGGGGGACTGAAGCTTTCTTT.

The chain combines TRBV7-9 with TRBJ2-3; D ambiguous. Germline loops: CDR1 SEHNR, CDR2 FQNEAQ (reference sequence). The CDR3 is 16 residues long. Trimming shortened V by 1 base and J by 2 bases, and 13 bases separated the two germline ends. DNA for the CDR3: TGTGCCAGCAGCTTAGTCTCATCTTGGACCACAGATACGCAGTATTTT. This gives the protein CASSLVSSWTTDTQYF.

This clonotype showed up just a few times. The DNA of the CDR3 is TGTGCCAGCTCACCGGACAGAAACAATGAGCAGTTCTTC. It is translated as CASSPDRNNEQFF. This sequence joins TRBV18 and TRBJ2-1, with TRBD1 as a possible D gene (6 bases). The germline V gene encodes CDR1 KGHSH and CDR2 LQKENI. Trimming took off 3 bases at V and 5 bases at J, with 8 bases between the two ends. This CDR3 comprises 13 residues.